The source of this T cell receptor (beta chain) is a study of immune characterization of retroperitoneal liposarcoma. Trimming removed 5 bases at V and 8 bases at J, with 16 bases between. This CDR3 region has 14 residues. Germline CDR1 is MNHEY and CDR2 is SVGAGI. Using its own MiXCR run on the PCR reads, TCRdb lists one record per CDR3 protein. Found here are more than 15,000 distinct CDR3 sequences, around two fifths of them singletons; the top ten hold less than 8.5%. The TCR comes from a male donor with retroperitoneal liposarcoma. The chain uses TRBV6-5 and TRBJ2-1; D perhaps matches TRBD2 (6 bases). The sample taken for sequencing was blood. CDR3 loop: CASSEAGGFDEQFF. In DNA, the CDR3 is TGTGCCAGCAGTGAAGCTGGGGGGTTCGATGAGCAGTTCTTC.